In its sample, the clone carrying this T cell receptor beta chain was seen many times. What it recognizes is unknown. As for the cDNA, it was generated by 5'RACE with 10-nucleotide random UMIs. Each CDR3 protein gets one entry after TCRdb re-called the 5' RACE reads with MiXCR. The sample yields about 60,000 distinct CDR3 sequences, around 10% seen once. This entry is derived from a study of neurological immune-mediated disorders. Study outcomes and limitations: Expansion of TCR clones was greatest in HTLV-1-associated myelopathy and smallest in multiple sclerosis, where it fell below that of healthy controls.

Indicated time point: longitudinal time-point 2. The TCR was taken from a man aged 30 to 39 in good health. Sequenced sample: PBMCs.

The CDR3 region is CSARDPLSGASYEQYF. The CDR3 region has the DNA TGCAGTGCTAGAGATCCCCTCAGCGGGGCCAGCTACGAGCAGTACTTC. The chain couples TRBV20-1 to TRBJ2-7; 7 nucleotides agree with TRBD2. Trimming at V came to 0 bases and at J to 3 bases, leaving 11 bases not matched to a gene. Germline CDR1 is DFQATT and CDR2 is SNEGSKA (reference sequence). The CDR3 covers 16 residues.